The clone carrying this T cell receptor beta chain was seen more than once but under ten times. Its antigen remains unknown. CDR3 length: 13 residues. The trim removed 10 bases at V and 6 bases at J, leaving 11 bases unmatched. CDR1 is SNHLY, CDR2 FYNNEI, per germline. Cells sorted as Tregs were CD4+, CD25+ and CD127-/low. After constant-region reverse-primer amplification, full-length variable regions underwent semi-nested PCR with Nested Universal Primer A. Each CDR3 protein is one row after TCRdb ran MiXCR on the 5' RACE reads. The sample shows about 40,000 distinct CDR3 sequences, about 20% of them seen only once. Study results and caveats: Tumor Tregs overlapped most with tumor, then blood, naive CD4+ cells. The larger-cohort validation was restricted to a single TCR beta V-J rearrangement rather than whole repertoires.

The sequenced sample was Tregs sorted from blood. This TCR was sampled from a female donor with breast cancer. The chain recombines TRBV2 with TRBJ2-7, with TRBD1 matching over 8 bases. CDR3 amino acids: CAISTTGAGEQYF. The CDR3 DNA reads as TGTGCCATCTCTACGACAGGGGCGGGCGAGCAGTACTTC.